This TCR beta chain was obtained from a study of blood T cell repertoires in COVID-19. Study-level background: Samples came from the United States, Italy and Spain, spanning acute and convalescent COVID-19. The cDNA or gDNA used as material had been derived from T cells, B-cell-depleted T cells, or PBMCs.

Original handling: The assay estimated nucleated cells by amplifying reference gene primers. Generated by immunoSEQ multiplex PCR, the TCRdb table keeps only in-frame clones and is missing some. V, J and clone size were drawn from that table, and D and trimming were deduced from the DNA. The sample comprises under 50,000 clones, roughly 84% of which are singletons, and less than 5% rests with the top ten. CDR3 size: 13 residues. The V end lost 8 bases, the J end lost 7 bases, and 18 bases lay between the germline ends. Germline loops: CDR1 MNHEY, CDR2 SMNVEV (reference sequence). The V gene is TRBV27, the J gene TRBJ2-7; D possibly corresponds to TRBD2 (5 bases). Sequencing was carried out using peripheral blood. The clonotype was recovered from a woman in her 70s with acute or convalescent COVID-19. In DNA, the CDR3 is TGTGCCAGCGGACTGATGGTCACCCGGGAGCAGTACTTC. Translation gives CASGLMVTREQYF.